These 3 T cell receptor beta chains originate from one sample sequenced in a study of blood T cell repertoires in COVID-19. The assay was immunoSEQ multiplex PCR, and TCRdb's table has in-frame clones only and misses some. The sample yields about 250,000 clones, approximately 92% seen once. Sequencing was performed on PBMCs or T cells enriched from blood (not recorded which). All receptors derive from a young woman who had recovered from COVID-19.

The rearrangement uses TRBV28 and TRBJ1-2; D gene uncertain. V dropped 5 bases and J dropped 6 bases, with 19 bases sitting between them. Germline V gives CDR1 MDHEN, CDR2 SYDVKM. This CDR3 has 15 amino acids. CDR3 sequence: CASSPYSDLINGYTF. The CDR3 coding sequence is TGTGCCAGCAGTCCGTACAGTGATCTTATTAATGGCTACACCTTC.

The chain recombines TRBV10-2 with TRBJ2-5; a possible D gene is TRBD1 (5 bases). The CDR3 has 16 amino acids. Germline CDR1 reads WSHSY; CDR2 reads SAAADI. Trimming took 8 bases from V and 3 from J, leaving 22 bases between them. The CDR3 is CASSDRLRQFKETQYF. In DNA form, the CDR3 reads TGCGCCAGCTCAGATCGCCTTCGACAGTTTAAAGAGACCCAGTACTTC.

The chain combines TRBV5-6 with TRBJ2-1; TRBD2 is a possible D gene (6 bases). The CDR3 covers 16 residues. Trimming left V 4 bases short and J 8 bases short, with 22 bases between. Germline V lookup: CDR1 SGHDT, CDR2 YYEEEE. The CDR3 here is CASSITGTGLVHEQFF. The CDR3 nucleotides read TGTGCCAGCAGCATAACCGGGACTGGCCTTGTTCATGAGCAGTTCTTC.